The 21 T cell receptor beta chains in this list originate from one sample, sequenced in a study of blood T cell repertoires in COVID-19. Clones were read by immunoSEQ multiplex PCR, and TCRdb kept only the in-frame ones, dropping some. The data hold tens of thousands of clones, with over 90% observed a single time. The sequenced sample was peripheral blood. The receptors shown here come from a human donor in a cohort sampled during active COVID-19.

V is TRBV15 and J is TRBJ1-2; 8 positions agree with TRBD1. The J segment lost 4 bases and the V segment lost 0 bases, leaving 4 bases of the junction unmatched. CDR1 LNHNV and CDR2 YYDKDF come from the germline V gene (reference sequence). The CDR3 has 15 amino acids. CDR3 amino acids: CATSRDQGAFYGYTF. The CDR3 region has the DNA TGTGCCACCAGCAGAGATCAGGGGGCCTTCTATGGCTACACCTTC.

The chain combines TRBV14 with TRBJ2-1, with D perhaps matching TRBD1 (6 bases). Trimming pared 1 base from V and 1 base from J, leaving 11 bases between. The CDR3 covers 16 residues. Germline CDR1 reads SGHDN; CDR2 reads FVKESK. The CDR3 DNA is TGTGCCAGCAGCCAAGCCCCCAGGGGTTCCTACAATGAGCAGTTCTTC. Protein product: CASSQAPRGSYNEQFF.

The chain couples TRBV19 to TRBJ1-5; D might be TRBD1 (5 bases). There are 13 residues in the CDR3. Germline CDR1 LNHDA, CDR2 SQIVND (reference sequence). V was shortened by 5 bases and J by 7 bases, with 12 bases between the two germline ends. The CDR3 region has the DNA TGTGCCAGTAGTCCCGGGGGGGTGCAGCCCCAGCATTTT. As protein: CASSPGGVQPQHF.

The rearrangement uses TRBV19 and TRBJ1-2; 7 positions agree with TRBD1. This CDR3 spans 16 amino acids. In germline, CDR1 is LNHDA, CDR2 SQIVND (reference sequence). V dropped 2 bases and J dropped 0; count of bases not matched to a gene: 6. CDR3 nucleotides: TGTGCCAGTAGTATACTTTCGACAGGGACTAACTATGGCTACACCTTC. Protein product: CASSILSTGTNYGYTF. The full variable domain, with the rest looked up from reference TRBV19 and TRBJ1-2, is DGGITQSPKYLFRKEGQNVTLSCEQNLNHDAMYWYRQDPGQGLRLIYYSQIVNDFQKGDIAEGYSVSREKKESFPLTVTSAQKNPTAFYLCASSILSTGTNYGYTFGSGTRLTVV.

The chain combines TRBV7-3 with TRBJ2-2, with D tentatively TRBD1 (5 bases). The CDR3 runs to 13 residues. Trimming removed 8 bases from V and 7 bases from J, with 14 bases in between. Germline assignment: CDR1 SGHTA and CDR2 FQGTGA. The DNA of the CDR3 is TGTGCCAGCCAACAGGCGGATAGCGGGGAGCTGTTTTTT. This gives the protein CASQQADSGELFF. The full variable domain, in which reference TRBV7-3 and TRBJ2-2 provide the parts outside the CDR3, is GAGVSQTPSNKVTEKGKYVELRCDPISGHTALYWYRQSLGQGPEFLIYFQGTGAADDSGLPNDRFFAVRPEGSVSTLKIQRTERGDSAVYLCASQQADSGELFFGEGSRLTVL.

This clone was observed once. The chain has TRBV4-3 and TRBJ2-2; 9 bases are shared with TRBD1. The ends lost 2 bases at V and 7 bases at J; junction bases unmatched: 14. The CDR3 is 18 residues long. Germline lookup yields CDR1 LGHNA and CDR2 YSLEER. This chain's CDR3 is CASSQLMVGQGYIGELFF. Written as DNA, the CDR3 is TGCGCCAGCAGCCAATTAATGGTGGGACAGGGTTATATCGGGGAGCTGTTTTTT.

The chain uses TRBV7-3 and TRBJ1-1; D is undetermined. The CDR3 loop spans 13 amino acids. Trimming removed 1 base at V and 3 bases at J, with 6 bases between. The germline CDR1 and CDR2 sequences are SGHTA and FQGTGA. The CDR3: CASSLKEDTEAFF. CDR3 coding DNA: TGTGCCAGCAGCTTAAAAGAGGACACTGAAGCTTTCTTT.

This sequence joins TRBV7-9 and TRBJ2-2; 8 bases line up with TRBD2. Per the germline V gene, CDR1 is SEHNR and CDR2 is FQNEAQ (reference sequence). This CDR3 contains 18 residues. J lost 0 bases, V lost 2 bases, and 8 bases had no gene match. The chain's CDR3 is CASSLQAGGVANTGELFF. CDR3 DNA: TGTGCCAGCAGCTTACAAGCCGGGGGGGTAGCGAACACCGGGGAGCTGTTTTTT.

The chain couples TRBV6-2 or TRBV6-3 to TRBJ2-7; 9 bases map to TRBD2. The CDR3 is made up of 17 amino acids. The germline gives CDR1 MNHEY, CDR2 SVGEGT. Unmatched junction bases numbered 15, after V lost 4 bases and J lost 5 bases. CDR3 loop: CASSLFGGRAPYDEQYF. The CDR3 nucleotides read TGTGCCAGCAGTTTGTTTGGCGGGAGGGCCCCCTACGACGAGCAGTACTTC.

The chain has TRBV5-8 and TRBJ2-3, with D tentatively TRBD2 (5 bases). This CDR3 spans 14 amino acids. Germline V gene lookup returns CDR1 SGHTS and CDR2 YDEGEE. Trimming removed 4 bases from V and 1 base from J, with 10 bases in between. CDR3 amino acids: CASSTRLGTDTQYF. The CDR3 nucleotides are TGTGCCAGCAGCACTAGACTTGGCACAGATACGCAGTATTTT.

The chain links TRBV23-1 to TRBJ2-3, with 8 bases lining up with TRBD2. TRBV23-1 is noted as an ORF with a role that remains uncertain. Losses at the gene ends were 6 bases for V and 3 bases for J; bases not matched to a gene: 14. The CDR3 is 17 residues long. This CDR3 is CASSPSGAGGGTDTQYF. As DNA, the CDR3 is TGCGCCAGCAGCCCTTCCGGGGCGGGAGGAGGGACAGATACGCAGTATTTT.

The rearrangement joins TRBV19 to TRBJ1-3; D is unresolved. The germline V and J ends were trimmed by 5 bases and 4 bases, with 15 bases remaining between them. The CDR3 spans 15 residues. CDR1 and CDR2 (germline): LNHDA, SQIVND (reference sequence). The CDR3 region has the DNA TGTGCCAGTAGTGTCGCACGGATGGGCGGAAACACCATATATTTT. This sequence encodes CASSVARMGGNTIYF.

The V gene is TRBV10-1, the J gene TRBJ1-1, with D tentatively TRBD1 (6 bases). The CDR3 length is 13 residues. Germline V lookup: CDR1 WNHNN, CDR2 SYGVQD (reference sequence). Trimming took 4 bases from V and 4 from J, leaving 10 bases between them. DNA for the CDR3: TGCGCCAGCAGTGCTGGCAGGGGCACTGAAGCTTTCTTT. Protein: CASSAGRGTEAFF.

This clone was seen just once. The chain uses TRBV2 and TRBJ2-2, with 10 bases aligning to TRBD2. This CDR3 spans 17 amino acids. V was clipped by 8 bases and J by 6 bases; unmatched bases: 15. Germline V lookup: CDR1 SNHLY, CDR2 FYNNEI. CDR3 loop: CASGGITSGILAGELFF. The CDR3 nucleotides are TGTGCCAGCGGAGGGATAACTAGCGGGATTCTGGCCGGGGAGCTGTTTTTT.

The chain employs TRBV27 and TRBJ1-5, with D possibly TRBD1 on 5 matching bases. The V end was cut by 5 bases, the J end by 0 bases, with 8 bases between. The CDR3 totals 14 residues. CDR1 and CDR2 from the germline V gene are MNHEY and SMNVEV (reference sequence). CDR3 coding DNA: TGTGCCAGCAGTATCGACAGTAGCAATCAGCCCCAGCATTTT. Translating gives CASSIDSSNQPQHF.

This chain joins TRBV19 and TRBJ1-2; D call uncertain. There are 14 residues in the CDR3. V lost 4 bases to trimming and J lost 0 bases, with 9 bases between them. Germline V gives CDR1 LNHDA, CDR2 SQIVND (reference sequence). The CDR3: CASSTDTANYGYTF. CDR3 DNA: TGTGCCAGTAGTACTGACACGGCTAACTATGGCTACACCTTC.

V usage is TRBV2 and J usage is TRBJ2-3, with 7 bases matching TRBD2. CDR1 is SNHLY, CDR2 FYNNEI, per germline. The CDR3 totals 15 residues. J was trimmed by 2 bases and V by 6 bases; bases with no gene match: 8. In DNA, the CDR3 is TGTGCCAGCAGGCGACTAGCCGTTTTCACAGATACGCAGTATTTT. Translating it yields CASRRLAVFTDTQYF.

The chain is built from TRBV9 and TRBJ1-1; no firm D call. CDR3 length: 14 residues. Trimming removed 2 bases from V and 1 base from J, with 9 bases in between. The germline V gene encodes CDR1 SGDLS and CDR2 YYNGEE. The CDR3 reads CASSVFERNTEAFF. The CDR3 bases are TGTGCCAGCAGCGTTTTTGAGAGGAACACTGAAGCTTTCTTT. The full variable domain, in which reference TRBV9 and TRBJ1-1 provide the parts outside the CDR3, is DSGVTQTPKHLITATGQRVTLRCSPRSGDLSVYWYQQSLDQGLQFLIQYYNGEERAKGNILERFSAQQFPDLHSELNLSSLELGDSALYFCASSVFERNTEAFFGQGTRLTVV.

The chain carries TRBV6-5 and TRBJ1-1, with 9 bases that match TRBD1. The J segment lost 3 bases and the V segment lost 0 bases, leaving 2 bases of the junction unmatched. Germline assignment: CDR1 MNHEY and CDR2 SVGAGI. The CDR3 sequence is 15 residues long. DNA for the CDR3: TGTGCCAGCAGTTACTCGTACAGGGGGCACACTGAAGCTTTCTTT. Encoded protein: CASSYSYRGHTEAFF.

This clone was observed a single time. The chain combines TRBV7-3 with TRBJ2-5; 7 bases align to TRBD2. In germline, CDR1 is SGHTA, CDR2 FQGTGA. The ends lost 5 bases at V and 2 bases at J; junction bases unmatched: 5. The CDR3 runs 14 residues. The CDR3 sequence: CASSQSAGQETQYF. Here the CDR3 DNA reads TGTGCCAGCAGCCAATCAGCGGGACAAGAGACCCAGTACTTC.

The chain combines TRBV29-1 with TRBJ2-3; TRBD1 is a possible D gene (6 bases). Per the germline V gene, CDR1 is SQVTM and CDR2 is ANQGSEA. This CDR3 has 15 amino acids. V was cut by 4 bases and J by 0 bases, with 14 bases left in between. The CDR3 coding sequence is TGCAGCGTTGGCGGACAGTCAGCTAGCACAGATACGCAGTATTTT. This codes for CSVGGQSASTDTQYF.